This T cell receptor (beta chain) was captured by sequencing in a study of cytomegalovirus exposure and HLA in healthy donors (dated by TCRdb to the late 2010s). Context from the whole study: According to an earlier analysis of around 600 of the donors, roughly 180 million T cells yielded roughly 110 million unique TCR beta sequences and about 300 Gb of sequence data. In addition to the first cohort of roughly 670 subjects, a separate validation cohort of some 120 different subjects was used. On average, roughly 250,000 unique TCR beta nucleotide sequences were sequenced per donor among some 420 genotyped donors of the cohort, with roughly 18% of those sequences being non-productive. An earlier analysis of fewer than 700 of the donors applied high-throughput TCR beta sequencing to assess whether each TCR beta V gene segment acted as functional or pseudogenic. Rather than using new phenotypic data, the later analysis identified candidate immune exposures from TCR beta sequences and from how often those sequences occurred across donors. Typing coverage differed by locus: A, B, C, DRB1 and DQB1 were typed in about 620-630 donors, DQA1 in 522, DPA1 in around 580, and DPB1 in 450 to 490. Roughly 5 DR-DQ haplotypes were handled as single units for association and clustering, since linkage in the cohort was strong. The study profiled the T cell repertoires of 500 to 800 subjects by immunosequencing and related them to cytomegalovirus serostatus. Class I and class II HLA loci were covered by the typing at four-digit resolution. High-throughput TCR immunosequencing, statistical association of individual TCRs with disease status, and machine learning were combined to predict cytomegalovirus infection status. Among the roughly 390 genotyped donors, around 81% belonged to the genetic ancestry cluster associated with self-reported Caucasian donors. Donor age, sex, ethnicity and CMV serostatus were compiled together with the repertoire data. The study aimed to test whether signatures of past pathogen exposure could be identified by cataloging public T cell receptors. Approximately 300 gigabases of sequencing data and tens of millions of unique TCR sequences made up an early release that covered several hundred HLA-typed donors. All discovery cohort repertoires had been generated using a single sequencing platform. A later analysis re-examined previously published TCR beta repertoires from about 670 donors and added high-resolution HLA genotyping to investigate patterns of TCR occurrence. A later genetic analysis took genome-wide SNP genotypes for about three fifths of the roughly 670 donors and used that subset as a discovery cohort. Broad study findings and their caveats: A later analysis reported that several top co-occurrence clusters appeared linked to parvovirus B19, influenza, CMV and Epstein-Barr virus. When HLA alleles, especially DR and DQ, strongly co-occurred, TCR associations were difficult to assign to individual alleles. A cluster of highly shared sequence variants was judged likely to represent a technical artifact of the sequencing pipeline. According to a later analysis, TCR association rates differed among HLA loci, with DRB1 alleles showing the most associated TCRs and HLA-C alleles showing the fewest. Compared with the roughly 710-donor mean, donors in an Asian-associated ancestry cluster had fewer N-insertions in productive TCRs, according to a later genetic analysis. A total of fewer than 200 TCR beta chains were listed by the study as associated with cytomegalovirus. In an earlier analysis of 587 of the donors, most TCR beta V segments were observed in productive rearrangements about 87% or about 30% of the time, broadly matching IMGT annotations. Presence/absence analyses assumed roughly uniform sequencing depth across donors, an assumption that may not hold. In a later genetic analysis, a missense DCLRE1C variant was associated with V-gene and J-gene trimming of TCR beta chains, and the association was replicated in an independent cohort. Linkage disequilibrium might explain the correlated functional status among segregating V segments, but an unknown experimental factor could not be excluded. The classifier was reported to diagnose cytomegalovirus status with high specificity and sensitivity in both the original and validation cohorts. Because the 87-base-pair reads could not distinguish some IMGT-functional V segments, including TRBV6-2 and TRBV6-3, those segments were excluded. The cohort was sequenced for TCR beta chains only, and without alpha or paired-chain data the features that could be detected were limited. In vitro tests confirmed that a few of the cytomegalovirus-associated TCR beta chains recognize cytomegalovirus antigens. A later analysis found that most CMV-associated TCR beta chains appeared HLA-restricted, with HLA associations seemingly driven largely by CMV exposure. Immune exposure information for the cohort was limited to CMV serostatus. At a false discovery rate of 0.05, a later analysis linked under 20,000 TCR beta sequences to specific HLA alleles. A further reported finding was that TCR beta sequences accurately predicted the HLA-A and HLA-B alleles for most subjects in the first cohort. Because counts were too low, roughly 18 rarely observed V segments, including chromosome 9 orphons, were left out of the earlier analysis of 500 to 650 of the donors. A later analysis found that HLA-associated TCR beta chains were more clonally expanded and had lower generation probabilities than equally common non-associated chains. HLA typing was unavailable for some donors at each locus, so association tests used only the typed subset. Most TCR sequences were seen in very few donors, while some public TCRs were found in many individuals. According to the authors, the approach could potentially be generalized to other disease states and immunological phenotypes.

Regarding this clone: The target of this receptor is not known. It has no much larger one-base neighbor in the sample; base qualities were not kept.

The receptor library was made with the immunoSEQ multiplex PCR assay. For the multiplex PCR, a mixture combining 60 forward primers for TCR Vbeta segments and 13 reverse primers for TCR Jbeta segments was used. Amplification of the CDR3 region of rearranged TCR beta genes was performed with a multiplex PCR assay on genomic DNA. On the Illumina HiSeq System, the amplified TCR beta libraries were sequenced as 87-base-pair reads. The paper's processing steps were these. A later analysis counted approximately 74 million unique TCR beta chains across the approximately 700 repertoires, and about 10 million of these chains were shared by at least two donors. A nearest-neighbor algorithm error-corrected the raw reads and collapsed the reads into unique sequences, merging closely related sequences to remove PCR and sequencing errors. CDR3 sequences were aligned to IMGT reference sequences to assign V, D and J gene segments. For a sequence to be retained, at least a six-nucleotide match to both a V gene segment and a J gene segment was required. Rearrangements were called productive when the CDR3 lacked stop codons and stayed in frame with V and J; all others were non-productive. Following IMGT convention, CDR3 was defined as the stretch from the second conserved V-encoded cysteine up to the conserved J-encoded phenylalanine. Sequences without an unambiguous match to a single V gene segment were excluded from the earlier analysis of about 640 of the donors. In an earlier analysis of several hundred of the donors, V segments were called functional above 56.7% productive rearrangements and were called segregating when the between-donor standard deviation exceeded 5%. A statistical classification framework was built for diagnosing cytomegalovirus status from the catalog of TCR beta chain sequences. V and J gene assignment, in a later analysis, came from comparing TCR nucleotide sequences with IMGT/GENE-DB human TR gene sequences. A later analysis assigned CDR3 sequences and most-parsimonious VDJ recombination scenarios with the TCRdist pipeline. In a later analysis, each TCR beta chain was defined by its CDR3 amino acid sequence together with its V-gene family, and reads without a unique V-gene family were excluded. To address suspected cross-contamination and a sequencing artifact, a later analysis removed 592 highly shared, low-generation-probability nucleotide sequences. For each public chain, a later analysis derived a clonal expansion index from normalized ranks of inferred template counts within each repertoire. In a later analysis, generation probabilities were computed with a VDJ recombination model fitted to out-of-frame rearrangements, and the resulting probabilities were checked against IGoR. In a later analysis, hypergeometric tests were used to score TCR-TCR, TCR-HLA and TCR-CMV co-occurrence, with a repertoire-size bias correction applied to TCR pairs. A later analysis estimated false discovery rates by permuting HLA or CMV assignments 20 times. A later analysis grouped co-occurring TCRs with DBSCAN, adding TCRdist sequence similarity when clustering within HLA-allele-positive subsets. For co-occurrence clustering, repertoires with fewer than 30,000 or more than 120,000 public chains were excluded, along with 4 to 6 repertoires with anomalous nucleotide sharing. TCRdb took over this immuneACCESS table, retaining in-frame rearrangements with V and J assigned. Such tables are incomplete; in checked studies, under half of the missing clones stem from an unresolved V gene, and the remainder is unexplained. That table is the source of V, J and clone size, and D and trimming were worked out from the DNA. The sample table contains 63,000 or so clones; only one count was recorded for around 70% of them. The top ten clonotypes cover approximately 22% of the sample.

The cohort consisted of 666 healthy bone marrow donors. At the time of sampling, all cohort members were nominally healthy, though unrecorded immune exposures were likely present. The donor was CMV seropositive and was included in the group of 270 or so seropositive cohort members. A peripheral blood sample was provided by each donor, and peripheral blood mononuclear cells were used for TCR beta sequencing. The Qiagen DNeasy Blood Extraction Kit was used to extract genomic DNA from the blood cell samples. V is pared back by 11 bases and J by 5 bases, with 9 bases lying between the germline termini. The germline V gene (reference sequence) specifies SEHNR as CDR1 and FQNEAQ as CDR2. From its cysteine to its phenylalanine, the CDR3 spans 10 amino acids. Only the CDR3 part of the read is kept: 30 bases, read in frame from the first base.

Source material: PBMCs. This clonotype was obtained from a woman aged 30 to 39 in good health and CMV-seropositive. The chain is assembled from TRBV7-9 and TRBJ1-1, with TRBD1 as a weak D call on 5 bases. The CDR3 region has the sequence CASGGTEAFF. The nucleotides are TGTGCCTCGGGGGGTACTGAAGCTTTCTTT. When the CDR3 is completed using the reference TRBV7-9 and TRBJ1-1 genes on either side, the full variable domain is DTGVSQNPRHKITKRGQNVTFRCDPISEHNRLYWYRQTLGQGPEFLTYFQNEAQLEKSRLLSDRFSAERPKGSFSTLEIQRTEQGDSAMYLCASGGTEAFFGQGTRLTVV.